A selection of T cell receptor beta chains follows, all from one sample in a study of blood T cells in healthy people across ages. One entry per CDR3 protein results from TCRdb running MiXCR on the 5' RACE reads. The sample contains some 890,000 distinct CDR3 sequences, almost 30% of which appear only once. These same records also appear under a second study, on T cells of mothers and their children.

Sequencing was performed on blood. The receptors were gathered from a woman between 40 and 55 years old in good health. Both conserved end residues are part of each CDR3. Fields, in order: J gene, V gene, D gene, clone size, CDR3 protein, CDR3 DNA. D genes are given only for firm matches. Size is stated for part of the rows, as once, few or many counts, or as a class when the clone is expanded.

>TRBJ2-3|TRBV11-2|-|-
CASSLFTGALLTDTQYF
TGTGCCAGCAGCTTATTTACGGGGGCCCTCCTCACAGATACGCAGTATTTT
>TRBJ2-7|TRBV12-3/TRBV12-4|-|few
CAATTAISYEQYF
TGTGCCGCCACGACAGCGATCTCCTACGAGCAGTACTTC
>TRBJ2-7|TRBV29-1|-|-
CSVLVTEYEQYF
TGCAGCGTTCTTGTGACAGAGTACGAGCAGTACTTC
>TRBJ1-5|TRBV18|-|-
CASSPEGVNQPQHF
TGTGCCAGCTCACCGGAGGGGGTTAATCAGCCCCAGCATTTT
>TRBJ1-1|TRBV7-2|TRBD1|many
CASSSGQGTEAFF
TGTGCCAGCAGCTCTGGACAGGGCACTGAAGCTTTCTTT
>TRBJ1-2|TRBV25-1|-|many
CASSLRAVTLDYGYTF
TGTGCCAGCAGTCTCCGGGCTGTCACCCTGGACTATGGCTACACCTTC
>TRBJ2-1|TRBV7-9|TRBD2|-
CASSLVGTNYNEQFF
TGTGCCAGCAGCTTAGTAGGGACTAACTACAATGAGCAGTTCTTC
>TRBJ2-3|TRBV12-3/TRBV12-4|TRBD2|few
CASSLLRGVTDTQYF
TGTGCCAGCAGTTTACTGCGGGGGGTCACAGATACGCAGTATTTT
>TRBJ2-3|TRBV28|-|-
CASGGRLFSTQYF
TGTGCCAGCGGGGGGAGGCTTTTTTCTACGCAGTATTTT
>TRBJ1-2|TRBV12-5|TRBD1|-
CASGQGGRPYGYTF
TGTGCTAGTGGTCAGGGGGGAAGACCATATGGCTACACCTTC